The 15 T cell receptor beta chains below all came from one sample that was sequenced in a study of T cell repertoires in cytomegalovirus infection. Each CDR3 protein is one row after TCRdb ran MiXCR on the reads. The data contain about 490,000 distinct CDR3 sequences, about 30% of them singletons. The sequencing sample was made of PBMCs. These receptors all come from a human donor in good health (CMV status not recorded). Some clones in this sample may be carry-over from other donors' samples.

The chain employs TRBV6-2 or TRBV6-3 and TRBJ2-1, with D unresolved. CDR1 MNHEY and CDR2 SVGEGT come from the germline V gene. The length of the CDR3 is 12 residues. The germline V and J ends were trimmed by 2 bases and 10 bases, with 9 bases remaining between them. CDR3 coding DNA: TGTGCCAGCAGTTACCCCGCGGAAGAGCAGTTCTTC. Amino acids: CASSYPAEEQFF.

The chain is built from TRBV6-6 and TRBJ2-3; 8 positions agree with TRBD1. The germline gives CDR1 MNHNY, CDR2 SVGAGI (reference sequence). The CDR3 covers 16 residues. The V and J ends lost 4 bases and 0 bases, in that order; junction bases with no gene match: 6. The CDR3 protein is CASSSYRGSSTDTQYF. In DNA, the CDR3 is TGTGCCAGCAGTTCATACAGGGGGTCGAGCACAGATACGCAGTATTTT.

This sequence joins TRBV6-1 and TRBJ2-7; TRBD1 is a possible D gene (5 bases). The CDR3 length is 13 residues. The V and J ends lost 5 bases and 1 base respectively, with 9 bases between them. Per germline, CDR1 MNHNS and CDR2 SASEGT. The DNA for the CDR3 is TGTGCCAGCAGTATTGACAGATCCTACGAGCAGTACTTC. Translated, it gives CASSIDRSYEQYF.

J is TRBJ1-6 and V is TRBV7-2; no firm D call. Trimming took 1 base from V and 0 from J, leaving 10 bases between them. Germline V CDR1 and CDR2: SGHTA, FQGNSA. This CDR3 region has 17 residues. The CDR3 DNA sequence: TGTGCCAGCAGCTTAGATCTGTTGAGCTCCTATAATTCACCCCTCCACTTT. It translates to CASSLDLLSSYNSPLHF.

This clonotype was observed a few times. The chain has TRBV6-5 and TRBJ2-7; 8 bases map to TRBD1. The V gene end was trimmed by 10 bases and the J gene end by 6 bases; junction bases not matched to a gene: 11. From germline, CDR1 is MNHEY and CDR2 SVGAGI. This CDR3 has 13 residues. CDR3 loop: CATKAGGFGEQYF. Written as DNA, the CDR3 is TGTGCCACCAAGGCAGGGGGCTTTGGCGAGCAGTACTTC.

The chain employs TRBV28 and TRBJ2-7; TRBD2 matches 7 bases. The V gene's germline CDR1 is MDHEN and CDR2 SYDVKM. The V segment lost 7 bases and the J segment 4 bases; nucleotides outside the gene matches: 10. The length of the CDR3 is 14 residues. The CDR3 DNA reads TGTGCCAGCACGGGTGGGAGGGCCGTATACGAGCAGTACTTC. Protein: CASTGGRAVYEQYF.

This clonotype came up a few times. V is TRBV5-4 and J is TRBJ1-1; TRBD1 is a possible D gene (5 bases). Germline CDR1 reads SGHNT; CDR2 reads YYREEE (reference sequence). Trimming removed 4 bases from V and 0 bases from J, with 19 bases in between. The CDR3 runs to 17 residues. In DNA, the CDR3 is TGTGCCAGCAGCCATGGTGGGGGAGGGAATATGAACACTGAAGCTTTCTTT. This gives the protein CASSHGGGGNMNTEAFF.

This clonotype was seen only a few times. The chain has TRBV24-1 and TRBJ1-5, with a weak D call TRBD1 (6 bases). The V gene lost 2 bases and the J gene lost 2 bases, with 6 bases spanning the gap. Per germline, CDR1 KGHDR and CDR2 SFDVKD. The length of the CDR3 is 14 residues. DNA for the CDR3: TGTGCCACCAGTGATTCAGGGGGCAATCAGCCCCAGCATTTT. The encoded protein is CATSDSGGNQPQHF.

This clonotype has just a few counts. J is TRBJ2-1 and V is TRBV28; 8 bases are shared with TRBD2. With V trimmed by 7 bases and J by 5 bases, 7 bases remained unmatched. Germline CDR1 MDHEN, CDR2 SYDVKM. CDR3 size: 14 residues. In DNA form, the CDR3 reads TGTGCCAGCACCATTAGCGGGACCCACAATGAGCAGTTCTTC. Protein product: CASTISGTHNEQFF.

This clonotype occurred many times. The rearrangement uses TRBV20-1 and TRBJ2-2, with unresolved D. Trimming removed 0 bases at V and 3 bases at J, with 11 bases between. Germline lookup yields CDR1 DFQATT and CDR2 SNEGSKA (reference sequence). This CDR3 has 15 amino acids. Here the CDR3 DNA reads TGCAGTGCTAGAGATAAGCCTACCGACACCGGGGAGCTGTTTTTT. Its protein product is CSARDKPTDTGELFF.

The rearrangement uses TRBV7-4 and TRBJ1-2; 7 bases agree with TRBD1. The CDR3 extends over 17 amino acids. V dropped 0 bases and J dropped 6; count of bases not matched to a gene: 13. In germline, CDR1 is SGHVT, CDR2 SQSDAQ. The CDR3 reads CASSLAPSRAGGHGYTF. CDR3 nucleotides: TGTGCCAGCAGCTTAGCCCCATCCCGGGCAGGGGGGCATGGCTACACCTTC.

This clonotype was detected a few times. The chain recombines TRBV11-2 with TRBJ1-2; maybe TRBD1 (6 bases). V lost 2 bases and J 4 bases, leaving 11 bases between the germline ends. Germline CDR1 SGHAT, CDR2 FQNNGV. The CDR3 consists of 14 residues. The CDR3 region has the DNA TGTGCCAGCAGCTTAACAGGGTTGGCCTATGGCTACACCTTC. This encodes CASSLTGLAYGYTF.

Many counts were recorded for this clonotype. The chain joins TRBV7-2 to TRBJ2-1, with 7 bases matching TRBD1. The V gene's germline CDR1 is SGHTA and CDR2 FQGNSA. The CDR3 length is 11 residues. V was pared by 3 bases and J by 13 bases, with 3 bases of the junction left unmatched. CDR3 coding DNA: TGTGCCAGCAGCTTTACAGGGGTACAGTTCTTC. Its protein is CASSFTGVQFF.

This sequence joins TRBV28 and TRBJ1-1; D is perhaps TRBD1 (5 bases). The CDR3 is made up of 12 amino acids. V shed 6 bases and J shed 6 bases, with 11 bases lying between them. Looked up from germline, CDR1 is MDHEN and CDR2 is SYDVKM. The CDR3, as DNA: TGTGCCAGCAGCCTCTGGGGCCCTGAAGCTTTCTTT. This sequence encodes CASSLWGPEAFF.

The CDR3 here is CASSAGTGPAYEQYF. As DNA, the CDR3 is TGTGCCAGCAGCGCCGGCACAGGGCCCGCCTACGAGCAGTACTTC. The V and J genes are TRBV9 and TRBJ2-7; tentatively, D is TRBD1 (6 bases). The V end lost 3 bases, the J end lost 2 bases, and 15 bases lay between the germline ends. Germline V gene data show CDR1 as SGDLS and CDR2 as YYNGEE. The CDR3 totals 15 residues.